This TCR beta chain was recovered during a study of type 1 regulatory T cells. The overall study: This in vitro CD4 product, T-allo10, is enriched for Tr1 cells and alloantigen-specific. The study, taken as a whole, reports: Tr1 cells had a more restricted TCR repertoire than non-Tr1 cells.

Deletions cut 0 bases from V and 4 bases from J, with 20 bases between. The CDR3 runs to 18 residues. Germline V gene data show CDR1 as LGHNA and CDR2 as YSLEER. This clonotype was observed a handful of times. No antigen is known for it. TCRdb independently ran MiXCR on the reads; one entry per CDR3 protein. The sample has about 62,000 distinct CDR3 sequences; roughly 60% are singletons. This chain connects TRBV4-3 to TRBJ2-3; D might be TRBD1 (6 bases). This clonotype was obtained from a human donor in good health. Sequencing input: cultured non-Tr1 T cells, either the whole culture or a sorted T cell fraction (not recorded which). CDR3 residues: CASSQDIRGQNGPDTQYF. The CDR3 coding sequence is TGCGCCAGCAGCCAAGATATCAGAGGACAGAACGGTCCAGATACGCAGTATTTT.